The text below deals with one T cell receptor (beta chain). The data were produced by immunoSEQ multiplex PCR, yet TCRdb's version contains in-frame clones alone and is incomplete. Altogether about 380,000 clones are present, approximately 97% being singletons, with the ten largest covering 0.32%. There are 13 residues in the CDR3. From germline, CDR1 is MDHEN and CDR2 SYDVKM. V lost 0 bases and J 7 bases, leaving 10 bases between the germline ends. The source of the sample is a study of shared clonotypes between healthy human individuals. Sequencing used memory CD8+ T cells sorted from blood. Subset specified: CD45RO+ cells pooled with CCR7-negative TemRA cells. This clonotype was obtained from a man aged 30 to 39 in good health. The chain joins TRBV28 to TRBJ2-7, with D maybe TRBD2 (7 bases). The CDR3 here is CASSLWGGQEQYF. The CDR3 nucleotides are TGTGCCAGCAGTTTATGGGGGGGGCAGGAGCAGTACTTC.